The clone carrying this T cell receptor beta chain was found a few times. The antigen remains undetermined. This entry comes from a study of molecular identifiers for immune sequencing clone quantification. Across the whole study: Sequencing covered four of five parts into which replicate RNA from roughly 18,000 or 92,000 naive CD8 cells was split. Study conclusions and caveats: Naive cells had under 1% of molecules in clones above 20 RNA copies, effectors over 97%. Spiked Jurkat TCR RNA originating from one cell could reportedly be identified amid more than 800,000 naive cells.

MiXCR, applied by TCRdb to the PCR reads, yields one record per CDR3 protein. The profile shows about 640,000 distinct CDR3 sequences, 15% to 20% of them singletons. This receptor was identified in a human donor in good health. Some libraries in this study had Jurkat cell RNA spiked in. Sequenced: naive CD8+ T cells from blood, with Jurkat cell RNA spiked in. Noted subset: FACS-sorted CD8+CD4-CCR7+CD45RA+ naive T cells.

DNA for the CDR3: TGTGCCAGCAGCTTAGTACAGGGCTTGGTCTATGGCTACACCTTC. It translates to CASSLVQGLVYGYTF. This rearrangement joins TRBV7-2 to TRBJ1-2; a possible D gene is TRBD1 (6 bases). Germline CDR1 and CDR2: SGHTA and FQGNSA. The CDR3 loop spans 15 amino acids. The ends were cut back, 1 base at V and 4 bases at J, with 13 bases in the middle.